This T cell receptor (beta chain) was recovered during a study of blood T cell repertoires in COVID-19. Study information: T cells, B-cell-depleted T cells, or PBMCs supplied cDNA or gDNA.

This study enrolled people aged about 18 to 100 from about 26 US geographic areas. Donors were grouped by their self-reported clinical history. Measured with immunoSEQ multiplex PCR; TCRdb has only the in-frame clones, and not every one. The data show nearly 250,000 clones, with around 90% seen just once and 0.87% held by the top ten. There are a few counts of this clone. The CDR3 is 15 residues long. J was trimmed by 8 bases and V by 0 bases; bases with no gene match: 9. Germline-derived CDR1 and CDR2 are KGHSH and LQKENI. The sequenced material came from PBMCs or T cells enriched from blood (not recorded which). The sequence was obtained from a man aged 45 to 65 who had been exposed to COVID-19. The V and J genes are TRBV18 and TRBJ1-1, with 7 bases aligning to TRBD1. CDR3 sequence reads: CASSPPASRDREAFF. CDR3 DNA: TGTGCCAGCTCACCACCAGCGAGCCGGGACAGAGAAGCTTTCTTT.